The clone carrying this T cell receptor beta chain came up once. The sample originates from a study of shared clonotypes between healthy human individuals. The assay used deep level. Sequencing was performed with immunoSEQ multiplex PCR; in TCRdb, only in-frame clones are kept and a portion is missing. The sample lists about 2.4 million clones; approximately 90% were seen once. The CDR3 contains 16 residues. Trimming cost V 2 bases and J 0 bases, with 12 bases left between them. In germline, CDR1 is SGDLS, CDR2 YYNGEE. The TCR originated in a man aged 18 to 35 in good health. Material: naive CD4+ T cells sorted from blood. Subset given: CD45RA+ positively selected. The chain uses TRBV9 and TRBJ1-3, with D perhaps matching TRBD1 (6 bases). The CDR3 nucleotides are TGTGCCAGCAGCGTCGGAGGGACAAACTCTGGAAACACCATATATTTT. It translates to CASSVGGTNSGNTIYF.